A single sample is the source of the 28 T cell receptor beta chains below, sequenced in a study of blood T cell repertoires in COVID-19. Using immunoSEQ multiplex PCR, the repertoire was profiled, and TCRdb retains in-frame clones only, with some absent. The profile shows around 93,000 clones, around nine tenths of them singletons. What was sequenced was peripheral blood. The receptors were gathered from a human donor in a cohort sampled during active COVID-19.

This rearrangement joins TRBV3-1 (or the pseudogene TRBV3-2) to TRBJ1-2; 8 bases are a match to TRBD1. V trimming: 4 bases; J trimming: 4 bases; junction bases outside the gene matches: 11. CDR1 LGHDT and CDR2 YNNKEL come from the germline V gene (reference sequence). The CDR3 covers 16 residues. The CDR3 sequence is CASSPTGVRILYGYTF. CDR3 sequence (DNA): TGTGCCAGCAGCCCGACAGGGGTTAGAATTCTCTATGGCTACACCTTC.

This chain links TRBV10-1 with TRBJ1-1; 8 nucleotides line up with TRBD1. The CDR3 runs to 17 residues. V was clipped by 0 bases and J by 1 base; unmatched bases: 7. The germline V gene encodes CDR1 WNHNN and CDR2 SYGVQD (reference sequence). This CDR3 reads CASSESGQGAQNTEAFF. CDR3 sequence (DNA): TGCGCCAGCAGTGAGTCGGGGCAGGGGGCACAGAACACTGAAGCTTTCTTT.

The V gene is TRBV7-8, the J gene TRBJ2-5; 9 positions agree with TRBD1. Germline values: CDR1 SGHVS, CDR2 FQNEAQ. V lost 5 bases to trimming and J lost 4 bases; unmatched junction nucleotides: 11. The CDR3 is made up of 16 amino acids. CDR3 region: CASSAPDRGGLETQYF. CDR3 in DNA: TGTGCCAGCAGCGCCCCGGACAGGGGAGGTTTAGAGACCCAGTACTTC.

The CDR3 protein is CASSLWDFRETQYF. CDR3 bases: TGCGCCAGCAGCTTATGGGACTTCCGTGAGACCCAGTACTTC. The chain joins TRBV5-1 to TRBJ2-5, with TRBD2 as a possible D gene (6 bases). The germline V gene has CDR1 SGHRS and CDR2 YFSETQ. This CDR3 has 14 residues. With 2 bases removed from V and 5 bases from J, the gap between germline ends came to 13 bases. Looking up the rest from reference TRBV5-1 and TRBJ2-5 gives the full variable domain: KAGVTQTPRYLIKTRGQQVTLSCSPISGHRSVSWYQQTPGQGLQFLFEYFSETQRNKGNFPGRFSGRQFSNSRSEMNVSTLELGDSALYLCASSLWDFRETQYFGPGTRLLVL.

CDR3 protein: CASSSAQVRGYGYTF. For the CDR3, the DNA is TGTGCCAGCAGTTCGGCACAGGTCCGCGGCTATGGCTACACCTTC. The genes are TRBV6-6 and TRBJ1-2; possibly TRBD1 for D (5 bases). CDR1 is MNHNY and CDR2 is SVGAGI in the germline V gene (reference sequence). This CDR3 has 15 amino acids. Trimming left V 4 bases short and J 4 bases short, with 16 bases between.

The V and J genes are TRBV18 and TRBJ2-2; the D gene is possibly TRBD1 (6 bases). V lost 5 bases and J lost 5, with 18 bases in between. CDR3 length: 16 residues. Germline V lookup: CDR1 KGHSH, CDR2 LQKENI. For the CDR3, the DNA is TGTGCCAGCTCATCCGGCACAGGGACCATGACCGGGGAGCTGTTTTTT. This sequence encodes CASSSGTGTMTGELFF.

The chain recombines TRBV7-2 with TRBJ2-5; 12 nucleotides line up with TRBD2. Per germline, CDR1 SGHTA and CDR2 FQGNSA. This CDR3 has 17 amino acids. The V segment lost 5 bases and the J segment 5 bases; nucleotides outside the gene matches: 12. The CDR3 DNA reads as TGTGCCAGCAGCGAGGGTCGACTAGCGGGAGTTGTTGAGACCCAGTACTTC. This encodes CASSEGRLAGVVETQYF.

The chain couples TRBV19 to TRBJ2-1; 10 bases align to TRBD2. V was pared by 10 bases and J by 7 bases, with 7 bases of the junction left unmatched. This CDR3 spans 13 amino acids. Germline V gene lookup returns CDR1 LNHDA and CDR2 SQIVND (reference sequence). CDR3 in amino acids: CATKREGLNEQFF. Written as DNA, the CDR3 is TGTGCCACTAAGCGGGAGGGCCTAAATGAGCAGTTCTTC.

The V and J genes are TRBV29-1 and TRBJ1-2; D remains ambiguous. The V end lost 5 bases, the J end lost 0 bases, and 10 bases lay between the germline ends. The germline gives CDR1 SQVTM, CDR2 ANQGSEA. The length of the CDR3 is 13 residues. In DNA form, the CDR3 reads TGCAGCGTTAAAGCCCGCGCTAACTATGGCTACACCTTC. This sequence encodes CSVKARANYGYTF. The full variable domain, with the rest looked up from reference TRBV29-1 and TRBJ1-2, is SAVISQKPSRDICQRGTSLTIQCQVDSQVTMMFWYRQQPGQSLTLIATANQGSEATYESGFVIDKFPISRPNLTFSTLTVSNMSPEDSSIYLCSVKARANYGYTFGSGTRLTVV.

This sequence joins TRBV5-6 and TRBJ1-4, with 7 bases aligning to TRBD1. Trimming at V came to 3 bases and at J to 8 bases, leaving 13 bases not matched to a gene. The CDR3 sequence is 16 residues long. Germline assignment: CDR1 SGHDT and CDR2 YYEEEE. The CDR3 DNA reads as TGTGCCAGCAGCTCTAAACCGGGACAGCGACGAGAAAAACTGTTTTTT. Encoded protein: CASSSKPGQRREKLFF.

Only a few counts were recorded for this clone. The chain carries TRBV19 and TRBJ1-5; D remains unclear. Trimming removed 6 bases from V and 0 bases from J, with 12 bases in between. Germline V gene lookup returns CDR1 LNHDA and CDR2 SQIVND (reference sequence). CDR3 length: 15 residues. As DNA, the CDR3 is TGTGCCAGTAGGCGGGCAACCATTAGCAATCAGCCCCAGCATTTT. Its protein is CASRRATISNQPQHF.

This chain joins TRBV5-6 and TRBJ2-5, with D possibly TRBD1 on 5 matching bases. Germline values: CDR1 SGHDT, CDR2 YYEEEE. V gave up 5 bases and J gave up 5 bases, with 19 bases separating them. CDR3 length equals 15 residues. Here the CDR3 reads CASRGRKGSRETQYF. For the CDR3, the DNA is TGTGCCAGCAGGGGTCGGAAGGGGTCTAGGGAGACCCAGTACTTC.

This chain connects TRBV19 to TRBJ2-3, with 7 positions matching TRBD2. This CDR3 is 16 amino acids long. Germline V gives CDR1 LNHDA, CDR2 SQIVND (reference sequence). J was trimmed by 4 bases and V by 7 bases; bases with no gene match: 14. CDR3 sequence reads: CASTLLGRGRPDTQYF. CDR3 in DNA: TGTGCCAGTACTTTACTAGGGAGGGGAAGGCCAGATACGCAGTATTTT.

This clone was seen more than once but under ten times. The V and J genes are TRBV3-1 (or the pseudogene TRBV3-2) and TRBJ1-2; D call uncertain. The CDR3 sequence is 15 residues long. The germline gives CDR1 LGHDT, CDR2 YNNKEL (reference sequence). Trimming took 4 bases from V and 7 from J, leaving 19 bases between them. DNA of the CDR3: TGTGCCAGCAGCCTCACAGTCAGGCCCTCGGTTGGCTACACCTTC. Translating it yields CASSLTVRPSVGYTF.

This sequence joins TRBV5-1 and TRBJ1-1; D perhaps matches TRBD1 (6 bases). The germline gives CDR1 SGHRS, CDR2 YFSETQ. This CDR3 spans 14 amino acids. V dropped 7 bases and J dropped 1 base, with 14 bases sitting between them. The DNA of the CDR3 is TGCGCCAGCTCCGCCTGGACAGAGAACACTGAAGCTTTCTTT. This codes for CASSAWTENTEAFF. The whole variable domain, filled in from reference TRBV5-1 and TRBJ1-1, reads KAGVTQTPRYLIKTRGQQVTLSCSPISGHRSVSWYQQTPGQGLQFLFEYFSETQRNKGNFPGRFSGRQFSNSRSEMNVSTLELGDSALYLCASSAWTENTEAFFGQGTRLTVV.

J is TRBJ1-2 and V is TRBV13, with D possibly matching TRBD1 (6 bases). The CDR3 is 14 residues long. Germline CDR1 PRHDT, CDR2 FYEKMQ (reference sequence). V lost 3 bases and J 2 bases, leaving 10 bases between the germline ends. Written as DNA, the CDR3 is TGTGCCAGCAGCTTGGCAGGGGAAAACTATGGCTACACCTTC. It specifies CASSLAGENYGYTF.

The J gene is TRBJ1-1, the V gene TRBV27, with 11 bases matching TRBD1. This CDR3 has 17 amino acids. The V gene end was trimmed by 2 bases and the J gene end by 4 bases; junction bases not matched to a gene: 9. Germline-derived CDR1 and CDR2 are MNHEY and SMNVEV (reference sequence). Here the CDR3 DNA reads TGTGCCAGCAGTTTAATTGGGGCGGGGACAGGGGGCACTGAAGCTTTCTTT. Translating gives CASSLIGAGTGGTEAFF.

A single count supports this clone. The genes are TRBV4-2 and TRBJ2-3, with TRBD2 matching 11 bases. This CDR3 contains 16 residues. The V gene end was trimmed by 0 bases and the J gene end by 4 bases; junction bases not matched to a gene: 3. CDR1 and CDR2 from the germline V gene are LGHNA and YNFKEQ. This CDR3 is CASSQDPSGGPDTQYF. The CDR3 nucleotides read TGTGCCAGCAGCCAAGACCCTAGCGGGGGGCCAGATACGCAGTATTTT.

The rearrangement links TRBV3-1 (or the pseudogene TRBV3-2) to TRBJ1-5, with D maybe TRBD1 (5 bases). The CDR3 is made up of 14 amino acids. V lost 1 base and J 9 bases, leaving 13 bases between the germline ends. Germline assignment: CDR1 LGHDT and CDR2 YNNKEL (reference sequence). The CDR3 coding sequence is TGTGCCAGCAGCCAAGCCCAGGGAAGGTCGCCCCAGCATTTT. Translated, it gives CASSQAQGRSPQHF.

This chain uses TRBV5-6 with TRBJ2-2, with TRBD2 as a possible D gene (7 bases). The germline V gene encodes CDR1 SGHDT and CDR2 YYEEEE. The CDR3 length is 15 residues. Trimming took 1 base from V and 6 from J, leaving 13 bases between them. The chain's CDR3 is CASSLWGGGPGELFF. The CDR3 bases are TGTGCCAGCAGCTTGTGGGGGGGCGGACCCGGGGAGCTGTTTTTT.

Written as DNA, the CDR3 is TGTGCCATCAGTGGAATAGCGGGAGGGATACATGAGCAGTTCTTC. This encodes CAISGIAGGIHEQFF. V and J are TRBV10-3 and TRBJ2-1; 11 nucleotides line up with TRBD2. Looked up from germline, CDR1 is ENHRY and CDR2 is SYGVKD. The V and J ends lost 4 bases and 8 bases, in that order; junction bases with no gene match: 7. This CDR3 spans 15 amino acids.

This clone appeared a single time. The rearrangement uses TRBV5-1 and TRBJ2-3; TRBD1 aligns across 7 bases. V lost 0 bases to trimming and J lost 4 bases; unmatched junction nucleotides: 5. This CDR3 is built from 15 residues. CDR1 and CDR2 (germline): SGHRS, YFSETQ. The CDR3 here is CASSLGVTGADTQYF. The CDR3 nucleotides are TGCGCCAGCAGCTTGGGGGTCACAGGGGCAGATACGCAGTATTTT.

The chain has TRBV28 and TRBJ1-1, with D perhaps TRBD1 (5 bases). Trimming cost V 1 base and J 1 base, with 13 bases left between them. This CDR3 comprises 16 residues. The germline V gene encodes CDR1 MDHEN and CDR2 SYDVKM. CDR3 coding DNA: TGTGCCAGCAGTTTATCTTTAGACAGCGAGAACACTGAAGCTTTCTTT. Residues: CASSLSLDSENTEAFF.

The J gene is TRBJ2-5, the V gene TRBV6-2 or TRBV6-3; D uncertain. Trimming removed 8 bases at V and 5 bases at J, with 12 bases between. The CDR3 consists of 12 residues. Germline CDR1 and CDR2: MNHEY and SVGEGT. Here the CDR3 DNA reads TGTGCCAGCGGCCGCGTTCGGGAGACCCAGTACTTC. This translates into CASGRVRETQYF.

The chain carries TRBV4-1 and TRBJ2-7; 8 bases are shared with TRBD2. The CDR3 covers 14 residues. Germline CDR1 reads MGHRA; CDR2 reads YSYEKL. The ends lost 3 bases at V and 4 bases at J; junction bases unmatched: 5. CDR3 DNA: TGCGCCAGCAGCCAGTCGGGGGGGATTTACGAGCAGTACTTC. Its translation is CASSQSGGIYEQYF.

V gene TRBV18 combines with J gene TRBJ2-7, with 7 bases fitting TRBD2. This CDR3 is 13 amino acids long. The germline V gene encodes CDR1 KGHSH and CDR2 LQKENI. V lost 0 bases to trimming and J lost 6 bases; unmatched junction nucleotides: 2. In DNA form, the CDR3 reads TGTGCCAGCTCACCACCGGGAGGGCCCGAGCAGTACTTC. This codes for CASSPPGGPEQYF.

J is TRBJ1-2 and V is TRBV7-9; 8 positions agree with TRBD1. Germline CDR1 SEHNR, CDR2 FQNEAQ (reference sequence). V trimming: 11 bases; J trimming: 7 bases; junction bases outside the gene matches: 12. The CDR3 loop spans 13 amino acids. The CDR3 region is CAAGQGHFLGYTF. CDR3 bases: TGTGCCGCAGGACAGGGACATTTTCTTGGCTACACCTTC.

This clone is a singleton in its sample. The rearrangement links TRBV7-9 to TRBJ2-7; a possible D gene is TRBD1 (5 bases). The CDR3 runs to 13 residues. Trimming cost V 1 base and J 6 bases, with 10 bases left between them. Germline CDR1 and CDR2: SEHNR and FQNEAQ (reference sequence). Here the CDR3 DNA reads TGTGCCAGCAGCTTAGAACAGGTTGGCGAGCAGTACTTC. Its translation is CASSLEQVGEQYF.